The 9 T cell receptor beta chains below all came from one sample that was sequenced in a study of shared T cell receptors in the human thymus. Measured with immunoSEQ multiplex PCR; TCRdb has only the in-frame clones, and not every one. This sample carries over 650,000 clones, more than 75% of them seen once, and the ten largest clones take roughly 0.0089%. Another study also made use of these data, one on human thymus T cells.

Sequenced: thymocytes. The source is a boy under two years old with a congenital heart defect.

The chain links TRBV4-2 to TRBJ2-3; 13 bases align to TRBD2. The CDR3 consists of 21 residues. Germline V gene data show CDR1 as LGHNA and CDR2 as YNFKEQ. V dropped 4 bases and J dropped 1; count of bases not matched to a gene: 17. The CDR3 loop is CASSPNLTTSGGSRGTDTQYF. The CDR3, as DNA: TGTGCCAGCAGCCCCAATCTTACGACTAGCGGGGGGTCCCGCGGCACAGATACGCAGTATTTT.

This clone was counted once. V and J are TRBV7-8 and TRBJ2-1; 9 bases agree with TRBD2. The CDR3 extends over 18 amino acids. From germline, CDR1 is SGHVS and CDR2 FQNEAQ. The ends lost 4 bases at V and 7 bases at J; junction bases unmatched: 17. CDR3 loop: CASSWDPKAGGVENEQFF. CDR3 sequence (DNA): TGTGCCAGCAGCTGGGACCCAAAAGCGGGGGGCGTGGAAAATGAGCAGTTCTTC. Supplemented by reference TRBV7-8 and TRBJ2-1, the full variable domain reads GAGVSQSPRYKVAKRGQDVALRCDPISGHVSLFWYQQALGQGPEFLTYFQNEAQLDKSGLPSDRFFAERPEGSVSTLKIQRTQQEDSAVYLCASSWDPKAGGVENEQFFGPGTRLTVL.

The gene calls are TRBV28 and TRBJ2-3; D not certain. The CDR3 extends over 14 amino acids. Germline CDR1 MDHEN, CDR2 SYDVKM. Between the trimmed V and J ends, which lost 5 bases and 1 base, there was a span of 10 bases. The CDR3 DNA sequence: TGTGCCAGCAGTAGTGGCGGCCGCACAGATACGCAGTATTTT. Protein: CASSSGGRTDTQYF.

The V call is TRBV10-1, the J call TRBJ2-7; 7 bases map to TRBD1. CDR3 length: 12 amino acids. Per the germline V gene, CDR1 is WNHNN and CDR2 is SYGVQD (reference sequence). After removal of 7 bases from V and 2 bases from J, the junction contained 2 bases not matched to a gene. CDR3 bases: TGCGCCAGCAAAGGACAGGCCTACGAGCAGTACTTC. Its protein is CASKGQAYEQYF.

V gene TRBV28 combines with J gene TRBJ1-6; TRBD1 matches at 9 bases. J was trimmed by 13 bases and V by 6 bases; bases with no gene match: 16. The CDR3 loop spans 16 amino acids. Germline values: CDR1 MDHEN, CDR2 SYDVKM. As DNA, the CDR3 is TGTGCCAGCAGGAGAAAAAGGGACAGGGAGGGAGGTCCCCTCCACTTT. Translating it yields CASRRKRDREGGPLHF.

This clone showed up just once. The chain carries TRBV27 and TRBJ2-7; 11 nucleotides align to TRBD2. Per the germline V gene, CDR1 is MNHEY and CDR2 is SMNVEV (reference sequence). V shed 6 bases and J 0 bases; nucleotides not matched to a gene: 10. The CDR3 sequence is 17 residues long. DNA of the CDR3: TGTGCCAGCAGCAAGGCTAGCGGGGGGACGCCCTCCTACGAGCAGTACTTC. Its translation is CASSKASGGTPSYEQYF.

A single count supports this clone. The V and J genes are TRBV4-1 and TRBJ2-7; D not certain. CDR1 is MGHRA and CDR2 is YSYEKL in the germline V gene. Trimming pared 0 bases from V and 3 bases from J, leaving 18 bases between. The CDR3 sequence is 17 residues long. The CDR3 coding sequence is TGCGCCAGCAGCCAAGATCTAAGGCGTGGCAGAGGCTACGAGCAGTACTTC. This sequence encodes CASSQDLRRGRGYEQYF.

The chain recombines TRBV30 with TRBJ2-2, with 7 bases lining up with TRBD2. The CDR3 totals 15 residues. The V and J ends lost 0 bases and 7 bases, in that order; junction bases with no gene match: 8. Per the germline V gene, CDR1 is GTSNPN and CDR2 is SVGIG (reference sequence). The CDR3 protein is CAWSVGGGGGGELFF. As DNA, the CDR3 is TGTGCCTGGAGTGTAGGCGGGGGTGGTGGCGGGGAGCTGTTTTTT.

This chain links TRBV2 with TRBJ1-5; no firm D call. CDR3 length: 15 residues. Trimming stripped 0 bases from V and 1 base from J, with 7 bases between. Germline loops: CDR1 SNHLY, CDR2 FYNNEI. The CDR3 sequence is CASSEASGSNQPQHF. The CDR3 DNA sequence: TGTGCCAGCAGTGAAGCGTCCGGGAGCAATCAGCCCCAGCATTTT.